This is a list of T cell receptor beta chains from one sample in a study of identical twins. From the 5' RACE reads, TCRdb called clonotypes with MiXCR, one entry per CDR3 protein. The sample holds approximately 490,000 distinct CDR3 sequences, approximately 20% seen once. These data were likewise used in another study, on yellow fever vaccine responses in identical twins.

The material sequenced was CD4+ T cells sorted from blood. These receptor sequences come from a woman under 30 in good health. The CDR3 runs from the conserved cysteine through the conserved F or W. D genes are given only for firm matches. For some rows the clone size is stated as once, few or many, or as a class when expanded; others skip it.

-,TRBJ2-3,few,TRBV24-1,CATSDFRVGTDTQYF,TGTGCCACCAGTGATTTTCGGGTTGGAACAGATACGCAGTATTTT
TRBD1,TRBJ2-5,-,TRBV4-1,CASSQEGRGETQYF,TGCGCCAGCAGCCAAGAAGGCAGGGGGGAGACCCAGTACTTC
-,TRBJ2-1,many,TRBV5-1,CASSLGYSAPNEQFF,TGCGCCAGCAGCTTGGGTTATAGCGCTCCCAATGAGCAGTTCTTC
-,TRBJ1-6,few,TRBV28,CASRLPAQGGSPLHF,TGTGCCAGCAGGCTGCCGGCACAGGGTGGTTCACCCCTCCACTTT
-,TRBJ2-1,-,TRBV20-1,CSAQVDEQFF,TGCAGTGCGCAGGTCGATGAGCAGTTCTTC
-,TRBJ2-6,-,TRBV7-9,CASSFGQGANVLTF,TGTGCCAGCAGCTTCGGACAGGGGGCCAACGTCCTGACTTTC
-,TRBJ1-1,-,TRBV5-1,CASSLGGFLLAEAFF,TGCGCCAGCAGCTTGGGGGGGTTTTTGTTGGCTGAAGCTTTCTTT
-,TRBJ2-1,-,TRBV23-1,CASLFSSYNEQFF,TGCGCCAGCTTATTTTCCTCCTACAATGAGCAGTTCTTC
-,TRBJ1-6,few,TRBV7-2,CASSLAASPLHF,TGTGCCAGCAGCTTGGCGGCATCACCCCTCCACTTT
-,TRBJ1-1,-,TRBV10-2,CASSIMNTEAFF,TGCGCCAGCAGTATCATGAACACTGAAGCTTTCTTT
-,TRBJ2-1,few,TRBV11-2,CASSPSRDPRVHEQFF,TGTGCCAGCAGCCCTTCCCGGGACCCCAGGGTCCATGAGCAGTTCTTC
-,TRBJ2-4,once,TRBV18,CASSVRTASEDIQYF,TGTGCCAGCTCAGTACGGACTGCCAGCGAGGACATTCAGTACTTC
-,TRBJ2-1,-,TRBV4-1,CASSQDPLGYNEQFF,TGCGCCAGCAGCCAAGACCCACTTGGGTACAATGAGCAGTTCTTC
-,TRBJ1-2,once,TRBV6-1,CASSLVAGVNYGYTF,TGTGCCAGCAGTCTTGTGGCGGGGGTTAACTATGGCTACACCTTC
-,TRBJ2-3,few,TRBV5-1,CASSLAVHLLIPPIMTDTQYF,TGCGCCAGCAGCTTGGCGGTGCATCTCCTCATACCGCCCATCATGACAGATACGCAGTATTTT
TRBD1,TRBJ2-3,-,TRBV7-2,CASSRRQGANTQYF,TGTGCCAGCAGCCGCAGACAGGGGGCTAATACGCAGTATTTT
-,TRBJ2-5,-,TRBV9,CASSVVSNQETQYF,TGTGCCAGCAGCGTAGTAAGCAACCAAGAGACCCAGTACTTC
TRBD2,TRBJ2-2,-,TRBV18,CASSPKGLVNTGELFF,TGTGCCAGCTCACCGAAAGGACTAGTAAACACCGGGGAGCTGTTTTTT
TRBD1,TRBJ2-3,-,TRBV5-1,CASKRQGSTDTQYF,TGCGCCAGCAAAAGACAGGGAAGCACAGATACGCAGTATTTT
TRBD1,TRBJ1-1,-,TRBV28,CASSSFGWTGRFVAFF,TGTGCCAGCAGCTCCTTCGGCTGGACAGGGAGGTTCGTAGCTTTCTTT
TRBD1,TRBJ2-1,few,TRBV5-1,CASSSGTGTYNEQFF,TGCGCCAGCAGCTCCGGGACAGGTACCTACAATGAGCAGTTCTTC
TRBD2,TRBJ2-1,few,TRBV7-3,CASSPASGSYNEQFF,TGTGCCAGCAGCCCCGCTAGCGGGAGTTACAATGAGCAGTTCTTC
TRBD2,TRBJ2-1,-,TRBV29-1,CSVPSGSLYNEQFF,TGCAGCGTGCCTAGCGGGAGTTTGTACAATGAGCAGTTCTTC
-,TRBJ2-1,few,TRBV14,CASTPQGTGYNEQFF,TGTGCCAGCACCCCCCAAGGGACGGGCTACAATGAGCAGTTCTTC
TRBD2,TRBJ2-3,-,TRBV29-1,CSVADYSGRATDTQYF,TGCAGCGTGGCAGACTATAGCGGGAGGGCCACAGATACGCAGTATTTT
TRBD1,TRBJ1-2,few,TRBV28,CASSLSGTVYGYTF,TGTGCCAGCAGTTTATCCGGGACAGTTTATGGCTACACCTTC
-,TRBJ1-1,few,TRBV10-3,CAISEPKLGSNTEAFF,TGTGCCATCAGTGAGCCAAAGTTGGGGTCGAACACTGAAGCTTTCTTT
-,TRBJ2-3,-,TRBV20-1,CSARSGAGPDTQYF,TGCAGTGCTAGGAGTGGGGCAGGGCCAGATACGCAGTATTTT
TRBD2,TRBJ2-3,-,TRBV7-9,CASGLAGGTDTQYF,TGTGCCAGCGGACTAGCGGGAGGAACAGATACGCAGTATTTT
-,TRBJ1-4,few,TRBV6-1,CASRQSGRNNEKLFF,TGTGCCAGCAGACAATCCGGACGGAATAATGAAAAACTGTTTTTT
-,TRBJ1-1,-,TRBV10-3,CATLDSQNTEAFF,TGTGCCACTTTGGACAGCCAGAACACTGAAGCTTTCTTT
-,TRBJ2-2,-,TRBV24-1,CATTGGTANTGELFF,TGTGCCACCACCGGCGGGACAGCAAACACCGGGGAGCTGTTTTTT
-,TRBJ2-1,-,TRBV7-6,CASSLVSGHTAYNEQFF,TGTGCCAGCAGCTTAGTATCTGGCCACACCGCCTACAATGAGCAGTTCTTC
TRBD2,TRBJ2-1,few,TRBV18,CASSFLAGADNEQFF,TGTGCCAGCTCCTTTCTAGCGGGGGCCGACAATGAGCAGTTCTTC
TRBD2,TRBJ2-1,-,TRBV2,CATRPGGGGKDEQFF,TGTGCCACACGCCCTGGGGGGGGAGGGAAGGATGAGCAGTTCTTC
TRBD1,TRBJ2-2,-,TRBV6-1,CASRSDRGNTGELFF,TGTGCCAGCAGATCCGACAGGGGGAACACCGGGGAGCTGTTTTTT
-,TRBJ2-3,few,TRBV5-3,CAPHRSPWGSYTDTQYF,TGTGCCCCCCATCGGTCCCCATGGGGGTCGTACACAGATACGCAGTATTTT
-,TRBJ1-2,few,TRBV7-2,CASSLERDLPYGYTF,TGTGCCAGCAGCTTAGAGCGGGACCTTCCCTATGGCTACACCTTC
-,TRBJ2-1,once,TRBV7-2,CASSSRTNSYNEQFF,TGTGCCAGCAGCTCCAGGACTAACTCCTACAATGAGCAGTTCTTC
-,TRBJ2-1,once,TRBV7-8,CASSLPRGGRINEQFF,TGTGCCAGCAGCTTACCCCGTGGCGGAAGGATCAATGAGCAGTTCTTC
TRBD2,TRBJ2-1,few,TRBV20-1,CSAPRAGGPSSYNEQFF,TGCAGTGCCCCGAGAGCGGGGGGCCCGAGCTCCTACAATGAGCAGTTCTTC
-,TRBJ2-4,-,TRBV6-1,CAPQGGVDGRNIQYF,TGTGCCCCTCAGGGCGGGGTAGACGGTCGGAACATTCAGTACTTC
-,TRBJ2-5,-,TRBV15,CATGLAKETQYF,TGTGCCACCGGGCTAGCCAAAGAGACCCAGTACTTC
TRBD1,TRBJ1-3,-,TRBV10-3,CAISDPGTGDGNTIYF,TGTGCCATCAGCGATCCGGGGACAGGGGACGGAAACACCATATATTTT
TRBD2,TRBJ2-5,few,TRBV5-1,CASSLSPTRGETQYF,TGCGCCAGCAGCTTGAGCCCAACGCGGGGGGAGACCCAGTACTTC
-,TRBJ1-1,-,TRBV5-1,CASILEQGTEAFF,TGCGCCAGCATCTTGGAGCAGGGCACTGAAGCTTTCTTT
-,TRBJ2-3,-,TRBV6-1,CASSAGPDRADTQYF,TGTGCCAGCAGTGCCGGACCAGACAGAGCAGATACGCAGTATTTT
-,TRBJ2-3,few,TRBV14,CASSQGPHSFRTGDTQYF,TGTGCCAGCAGCCAAGGCCCGCATAGTTTCCGAACGGGAGATACGCAGTATTTT
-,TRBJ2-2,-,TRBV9,CASSVVSSSTGELFF,TGTGCCAGCAGCGTAGTTTCTAGCTCCACCGGGGAGCTGTTTTTT
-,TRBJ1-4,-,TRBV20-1,CSARDRAYAGEKLFF,TGCAGTGCTAGAGATCGGGCATACGCGGGTGAAAAACTGTTTTTT
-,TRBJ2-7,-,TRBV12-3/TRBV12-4,CASRPGRAGIYEQYF,TGTGCCAGCAGACCCGGAAGGGCAGGGATCTACGAGCAGTACTTC
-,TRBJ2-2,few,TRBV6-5,CATQRGMGELFF,TGTGCCACTCAACGGGGGATGGGGGAGCTGTTTTTT
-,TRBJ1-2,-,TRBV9,CASSVEVGEGPDGYTF,TGTGCCAGCAGCGTAGAGGTAGGAGAAGGCCCGGATGGCTACACCTTC
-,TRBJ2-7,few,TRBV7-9,CASSLAREPYEQYF,TGTGCCAGCAGCTTAGCGCGGGAACCCTACGAGCAGTACTTC
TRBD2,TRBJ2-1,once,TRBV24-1,CSTSDLTSGRVHEQFF,TGTTCCACCAGTGATTTGACTAGCGGGAGGGTACATGAGCAGTTCTTC